This TCR beta chain was profiled in a study of T cells in Graves' hyperthyroidism and ophthalmopathy. General study results and limits: Ophthalmopathy and stable hyperthyroidism were told apart by a 13 V-J model. Blood also showed most of the thyroid clonotypes that were expanded above 0.001.

There are a few counts of this clonotype. Its cognate antigen is unknown. Pregnant or lactating patients were excluded, as were those with uncontrolled infection or other autoimmune disease. There are 14 residues in the CDR3. Germline CDR1 and CDR2: SNHLY and FYNNEI. V was clipped by 2 bases and J by 5 bases; unmatched bases: 3. Amplification of TCR beta CDR3 regions used RNA as the template. HTBI primers drove first-round RT-PCR of the TCR CDR3. MiXCR, run by TCRdb on the multiplex PCR reads, gives a single entry per CDR3 protein. The profile shows over 700,000 distinct CDR3 sequences, roughly a third of them singletons.

The sample comprised blood. This receptor was identified in a middle-aged woman with Graves' hyperthyroidism. J is TRBJ2-7 and V is TRBV2, with 10 positions matching TRBD2. CDR3 coding DNA: TGTGCCAGCAGTGAATCTAGCGGGAGCGACGAGCAGTACTTC. Translation gives CASSESSGSDEQYF.